This entry features one TCR beta chain sequence. Germline CDR1 reads SGHTA; CDR2 reads FQGNSA. CDR3 size: 16 residues. The V end lost 6 bases, the J end lost 6 bases, and 23 bases lay between the germline ends. The data derive from a study of type 1 and type 2 diabetes patients. Amplification started from genomic DNA. Amplification of the beta chain CDR3 used 30 forward and 13 reverse multiplex primers. TCRdb used MiXCR to reprocess the multiplex PCR reads, holding one entry per CDR3 protein. The table records 270,000 or so distinct CDR3 sequences, 40% to 50% of them present only once. The sequence was collected from a man between 18 and 29 years old with type 2 diabetes. The chain combines TRBV7-2 with TRBJ1-1, with a possible D match to TRBD1 (6 bases). What was sequenced was peripheral blood mononuclear cells (PBMCs). The CDR3 loop is CASSPTGTKVEAEAFF. CDR3 coding DNA: TGTGCCAGCAGTCCGACCGGGACAAAGGTGGAGGCTGAAGCTTTCTTT.